This T cell receptor (beta chain) was sequenced in a study of shared clonotypes between healthy human individuals. Turning to the study itself: Each donor's CD4 naive and CD4 memory cells filled three plates apiece, CD8 naive two, and CD8 memory one.

The assay was immunoSEQ multiplex PCR, and TCRdb's table has in-frame clones only and misses some. In the table there are nearly 1 million clones, more than 75% of which are singletons. This clone was found many times. Antigen specificity is unknown. Study-wide results and caveats: Memory subsets had estimated richness that was generally smaller than that of naive subsets. Generation probabilities of non-shared clonotypes were lower (relative to those shared by all four donors).

The clonotype originates from a man between 18 and 35 years old in good health. Sequenced material: memory CD4+ T cells sorted from blood. Specified subset: CD45RA-negative fraction.

CDR3 protein: CSAMATEQYF. The CDR3 region has the DNA TGCAGTGCTATGGCCACCGAGCAGTACTTC. This chain uses TRBV20-1 with TRBJ2-7; D gene uncertain. The CDR3 totals 10 residues. Germline V gives CDR1 DFQATT, CDR2 SNEGSKA (reference sequence). Trimming took off 4 bases at V and 6 bases at J, with 7 bases between the two ends.